The 5 T cell receptor beta chains below come from one sample, sequenced in a study of OX40 agonist ivuxolimab in advanced cancers. Only in-frame clones appear in the TCRdb table, and some are missing; sequencing was by immunoSEQ multiplex PCR. The sample yields about 91,000 clones, approximately 85% seen once. Sequencing was performed on CD4+ or CD8+ T cells sorted from blood, taken in a trial of the OX40 agonist ivuxolimab. These receptors came from an adult with an advanced solid tumor such as melanoma, head and neck, liver or kidney cancer.

This clone was detected only once. CDR3 amino acids: CASSLGVDNEQFF. CDR3 coding DNA: TGTGCCAGCAGCTTAGGGGTTGACAATGAGCAGTTCTTC. J is TRBJ2-1 and V is TRBV7-9; unclear D gene. The CDR3 extends over 13 amino acids. V lost 1 base to trimming and J lost 5 bases, with 6 bases between them. Germline CDR1 reads SEHNR; CDR2 reads FQNEAQ (reference sequence).

Remarks on this clone: The sample holds other DNA sequences that translate to the same CDR3. The chain is built from TRBV11-3 and TRBJ2-2, with 14 bases that match TRBD2. The CDR3 extends over 15 amino acids. V shed 5 bases, J shed 6 bases, and the junction held 2 bases outside the gene matches. Germline CDR1 reads SGHNT; CDR2 reads YENEEA. CDR3: CASSPGLAGAGELFF. The CDR3, as DNA: TGTGCCAGCAGCCCGGGACTAGCGGGAGCCGGGGAGCTGTTTTTT.

This clone was observed a handful of times. The chain employs TRBV14 and TRBJ1-1; tentatively, D is TRBD1 (5 bases). Germline CDR1 SGHDN, CDR2 FVKESK. V dropped 0 bases and J dropped 0 bases, with 11 bases sitting between them. CDR3 length equals 16 residues. The DNA of the CDR3 is TGTGCCAGCAGCCAAGAATGGACAAGAATGAACACTGAAGCTTTCTTT. Translation: CASSQEWTRMNTEAFF.

The chain combines TRBV6-5 with TRBJ1-3; D call uncertain. The V end was cut by 6 bases, the J end by 4 bases, with 7 bases between. The CDR3 length is 12 residues. Per germline, CDR1 MNHEY and CDR2 SVGAGI. CDR3: CASREVGNTIYF. The CDR3 nucleotides are TGTGCCAGCAGGGAAGTAGGAAACACCATATATTTT.

The CDR3 nucleotides are TGCGCCAGCAGCCCGAGTGGGGGGATTTCCTACAATGAGCAGTTCTTC. This gives the protein CASSPSGGISYNEQFF. The V call is TRBV5-1, the J call TRBJ2-1, with a possible D match to TRBD2 (6 bases). Between the trimmed V and J ends, which lost 4 bases and 1 base, there was a span of 15 bases. Germline V CDR1 and CDR2: SGHRS, YFSETQ. CDR3 size: 16 residues.